This TCR beta chain was identified during a study of cytomegalovirus exposure and HLA in healthy donors. About the study: There were approximately 80 million unique TCRs (from HLA-typed donors) in an early data release.

V was shortened by 1 base and J by 1 base, with 9 bases between the two germline ends. From germline, CDR1 is GTSNPN and CDR2 SVGIG (reference sequence). The CDR3 consists of 14 residues. Both 60 Vbeta primers and 13 Jbeta primers went into the PCR. The table came from immunoSEQ multiplex PCR; TCRdb's copy has only in-frame clones and leaves some out. The table lists more than 250,000 clones, about 90% of them singletons, with roughly 2% in the top ten. This clone has more than one count but fewer than ten. The chain combines TRBV30 with TRBJ2-3; possible D gene TRBD2, 5 bases. The sequence derives from a woman younger than 35 in good health and CMV-seronegative. Sequenced input: PBMCs. The CDR3 reads CAWSAGSGTDTQYF. The CDR3 DNA is TGTGCCTGGAGTGCTGGTAGCGGCACAGATACGCAGTATTTT.